This TCR beta chain is drawn from a study of T cells in Graves' hyperthyroidism and ophthalmopathy. General study findings and limits: A 13 V-J signature model discriminated ophthalmopathy versus stable hyperthyroidism. Onset of ophthalmopathy came a median about 6.5 months after the model predicted it.

The study left out patients who had uncontrolled infection, other autoimmune disease, pregnancy or lactation. Diagnosis rested on symptoms, serum thyroxine and TRAb, thyroid ultrasound, and orbital computed tomography. The source material, RNA transcripts, was used to amplify TCR beta CDR3 regions. During a first-round RT-PCR of the TCR CDR3, the HTBI primer set was used. TCRdb ran MiXCR on the multiplex PCR reads and lists one entry per CDR3 protein. The table records hundreds of thousands of distinct CDR3 sequences, roughly a sixth of them present only once. To note about this clonotype: The antigen remains undetermined.

The receptor was isolated from a woman between 50 and 59 years old with Graves' hyperthyroidism that later progressed to Graves' ophthalmopathy. Sequencing was done on a sample of blood.

The CDR3 DNA reads TGTGCCAGCTCACCACCGGTCATCTCTTCCTACGAGCAGTACTTC. Protein sequence: CASSPPVISSYEQYF. The V gene is TRBV18, the J gene TRBJ2-7; unclear D gene. V was trimmed by 0 bases and J by 1 base, leaving 10 bases between them. This CDR3 contains 15 residues. CDR1 is KGHSH and CDR2 is LQKENI in the germline V gene.